The source of this T cell receptor (beta chain) is a study of T cell responses to AZD1222 COVID-19 vaccine. Overall study findings and caveats: Donors skewed white British and female; clonal diversity was possibly underestimated. The repertoires were collected only after the peak T cell response.

A word on this clone: The antigen is undetermined.

Profiling relied on immunoSEQ multiplex PCR, and the TCRdb table lists in-frame clones only, not all of them. Of some 150,000 clones listed, 75% to 95% are singletons. Timing groups of about 4 and about 12 weeks for second doses were pooled. This CDR3 is 16 amino acids long. Trimming cost V 3 bases and J 3 bases, with 17 bases left between them. From germline, CDR1 is LNHDA and CDR2 SQIVND (reference sequence). This chain joins TRBV19 and TRBJ1-2; no firm D call. The material was peripheral blood, obtained 28 days after the second AZD1222 dose. This receptor was taken from an adult who received the AZD1222 COVID-19 vaccine. The CDR3 sequence: CASSIGGRSTHYGYTF. CDR3 in DNA: TGTGCCAGTAGTATCGGTGGGAGATCTACCCACTATGGCTACACCTTC.